These 14 T cell receptor beta chains share one sample of origin, sequenced in a study of blood T cells in healthy people across ages (dated by TCRdb to about 2015). Library preparation was by 5' RACE. The sequencer was an Illumina HiSeq 2500. A second PCR of about 7 to 12 cycles was run with a J-beta primer mix and a sample-barcoded 5' primer. TCRdb cleaned the public reads at Q25 with fastp, built clones with MiXCR and kept in-frame beta chains. Each record represents a unique CDR3 protein, reported with the most common genes and DNA among its rows. The sample table shows about 570,000 distinct CDR3 sequences, and 27% are seen once. The biggest ten clones account for less than 20% of the sample. The sample consisted of blood. The source of these receptors is a woman in her 70s in good health.

The CDR3 DNA reads TGTGCCAGCAGCTTGGGACAGGCCCGCTGGGATCAGCCCCAGCATTTT. This sequence encodes CASSLGQARWDQPQHF. The chain joins TRBV5-6 to TRBJ1-5; a possible D gene is TRBD1 (6 bases). The length of the CDR3 is 16 residues. CDR1 and CDR2 (germline): SGHDT, YYEEEE. Between the trimmed V and J ends, which lost 0 bases and 5 bases, there was a span of 15 bases.

The chain couples TRBV4-3 to TRBJ1-1, with 9 bases that match TRBD1. Germline-derived CDR1 and CDR2 are LGHNA and YSLEER. The CDR3 is 15 amino acids. V trimming: 0 bases; J trimming: 10 bases; junction bases outside the gene matches: 9. CDR3 nucleotide sequence: TGCGCCAGCAGCCAAGAAACAGGGGGCTCAGCTGGAGCTTTCTTT. It translates to CASSQETGGSAGAFF.

This clonotype was seen once. Germline is not matched at one junction end, which may reflect a read error. This rearrangement joins TRBV4-3 to TRBJ2-5, with TRBD2 matching 8 bases. Germline lookup yields CDR1 LGHNA and CDR2 YSLEER. This CDR3 has 16 residues. DNA for the CDR3: TGCGCCAGCAGCCACAACTATCGGGGGGGCGGGAATGAGCACTTCTTC. As protein: CASSHNYRGGGNEHFF.

The chain employs TRBV9 and TRBJ2-5; the D is unclear. Germline values: CDR1 SGDLS, CDR2 YYNGEE. This CDR3 has 14 amino acids. Trimming removed 2 bases from V and 5 bases from J, with 13 bases in between. CDR3: CASSVGPLGETQYF. For the CDR3, the DNA is TGTGCCAGCAGCGTTGGGCCCTTAGGGGAGACCCAGTACTTC.

The chain couples TRBV5-1 to TRBJ2-1; 9 nucleotides line up with TRBD2. V dropped 4 bases and J dropped 5; count of bases not matched to a gene: 10. The CDR3 has 16 amino acids. The germline gives CDR1 SGHRS, CDR2 YFSETQ. CDR3 residues: CASSPTPSGVNNEQFF. CDR3 sequence (DNA): TGCGCCAGCAGCCCTACGCCTAGCGGGGTCAACAATGAGCAGTTCTTC.

This chain connects TRBV12-3 or TRBV12-4 to TRBJ2-1; 9 nucleotides agree with TRBD1. Trimming cost V 6 bases and J 2 bases; bases outside gene matches: 5. The CDR3 sequence is 15 residues long. For the CDR3, the DNA is TGTGCCAGCAGCGTGACAGGGGGAACCTACAATGAGCAGTTCTTC. Translation: CASSVTGGTYNEQFF.

This chain links TRBV5-1 with TRBJ2-5; 13 positions agree with TRBD2. The CDR3 extends over 14 amino acids. Trimming removed 0 bases from V and 7 bases from J; junction bases left unmatched: 0. CDR1 SGHRS and CDR2 YFSETQ come from the germline V gene. CDR3 DNA sequence: TGCGCCAGCAGCTTGGGGACTAGCGGGGGGACCCAGTACTTC. This codes for CASSLGTSGGTQYF.

The genes are TRBV29-1 and TRBJ2-3; D is undetermined. Looked up from germline, CDR1 is SQVTM and CDR2 is ANQGSEA. The CDR3 loop spans 13 amino acids. V lost 7 bases, J lost 1 base, and 12 bases lay in between. The CDR3 here is CSGQVPGTDTQYF. CDR3 in DNA: TGCAGCGGCCAGGTCCCCGGCACAGATACGCAGTATTTT.

This clonotype was counted between two and nine times. Lacking the conserved final phenylalanine or tryptophan, this CDR3 likely reflects a read error. The CDR3 DNA reads as TGTGCCAGCTCACCACGGCAGGTCAACGAGCAGTTCCTC. Protein product: CASSPRQVNEQFL. The chain employs TRBV18 and TRBJ2-1; no clear D gene. There are 13 residues in the CDR3. Trimming took 1 base from V and 10 from J, leaving 11 bases between them. Germline loops: CDR1 KGHSH, CDR2 LQKENI.

The rearrangement links TRBV5-1 to TRBJ2-5; 9 bases fit TRBD2. The CDR3 consists of 17 residues. Trimming cost V 3 bases and J 5 bases; bases outside gene matches: 14. Germline V gives CDR1 SGHRS, CDR2 YFSETQ. DNA of the CDR3: TGCGCCAGCAGCTCCCAGGGGTCTAGCGGGGTAGGGGAGACCCAGTACTTC. It yields the protein CASSSQGSSGVGETQYF.

This chain uses TRBV15 with TRBJ2-5, with 10 bases aligning to TRBD1. V lost 3 bases, J lost 0 bases, and 4 bases stayed unmatched. CDR3 length: 16 amino acids. The germline gives CDR1 LNHNV, CDR2 YYDKDF (reference sequence). The CDR3 spells CATSRGQGTYQETQYF. The DNA for the CDR3 is TGTGCCACCAGCAGGGGACAGGGGACTTACCAAGAGACCCAGTACTTC. Full variable domain (missing parts from reference TRBV15 and TRBJ2-5): DAMVIQNPRYQVTQFGKPVTLSCSQTLNHNVMYWYQQKSSQAPKLLFHYYDKDFNNEADTPDNFQSRRPNTSFCFLDIRSPGLGDTAMYLCATSRGQGTYQETQYFGPGTRLLVL.

The chain uses TRBV4-2 and TRBJ1-2, with D possibly TRBD1 on 5 matching bases. The germline CDR1 and CDR2 sequences are LGHNA and YNFKEQ. V lost 3 bases to trimming and J lost 8 bases, with 19 bases between them. The CDR3 runs 15 residues. The CDR3 reads CASSQPGRIGGGYTF. The CDR3, as DNA: TGTGCCAGCAGCCAGCCAGGGAGAATCGGTGGGGGCTACACCTTC.

This clonotype appeared a few times. This chain joins TRBV12-3 or TRBV12-4 and TRBJ1-4; TRBD1 might be the D (5 bases). V was pared by 5 bases and J by 4 bases, with 11 bases between. This CDR3 contains 14 residues. As DNA, the CDR3 is TGTGCCAGCAGTGACAGTGCTTTTAATGAAAAACTGTTTTTT. This gives the protein CASSDSAFNEKLFF.

The V call is TRBV24-1, the J call TRBJ2-3; 7 nucleotides line up with TRBD2. Trimming at V came to 1 base and at J to 7 bases, leaving 10 bases not matched to a gene. This CDR3 comprises 16 residues. Germline CDR1 KGHDR, CDR2 SFDVKD. The CDR3 protein is CATSDFGLGEGNTQYF. In DNA, the CDR3 is TGTGCCACCAGTGATTTCGGCCTAGGGGAGGGGAATACGCAGTATTTT.